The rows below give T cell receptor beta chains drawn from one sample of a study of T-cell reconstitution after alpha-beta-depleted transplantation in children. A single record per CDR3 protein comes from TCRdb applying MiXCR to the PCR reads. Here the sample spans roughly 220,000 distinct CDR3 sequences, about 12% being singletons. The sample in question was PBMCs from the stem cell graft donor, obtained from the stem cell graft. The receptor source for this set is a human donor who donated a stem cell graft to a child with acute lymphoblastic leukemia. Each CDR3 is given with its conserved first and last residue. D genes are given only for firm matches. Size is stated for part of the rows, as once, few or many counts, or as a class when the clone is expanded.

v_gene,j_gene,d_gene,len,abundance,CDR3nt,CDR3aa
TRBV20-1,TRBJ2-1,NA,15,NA,TGCAGTGCTTTACTCTCGGTTAGGATAGGAAATGAGCAGTTCTTC,CSALLSVRIGNEQFF
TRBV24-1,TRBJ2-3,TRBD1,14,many,TGTGCCACCAGCCTCGGGACAGGAACAGATACGCAGTATTTT,CATSLGTGTDTQYF
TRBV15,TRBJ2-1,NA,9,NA,TGTGCAGTAGGCAGTGAGCAGTTCTTC,CAVGSEQFF
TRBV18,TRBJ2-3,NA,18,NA,TGTGCCAGCTCACCACTCCGGGACACATACTCGTCAACAGATACGCAGTATTTT,CASSPLRDTYSSTDTQYF
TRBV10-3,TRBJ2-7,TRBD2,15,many,TGTGCCATCAGTGGGACTAGCGGGAGCACCTACGAGCAGTACTTC,CAISGTSGSTYEQYF
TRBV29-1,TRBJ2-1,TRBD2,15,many,TGCAGCGTTTCCTGGACTAGCGGGAAATCCAATGAGCAGTTCTTC,CSVSWTSGKSNEQFF
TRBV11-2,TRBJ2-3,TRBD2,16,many,TGTGCCAGCAGCTTCCAACTAGCGGGGGGGGTAGATACGCAGTATTTT,CASSFQLAGGVDTQYF
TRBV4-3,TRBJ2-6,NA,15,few,TGCGCCAGCAGCTCTGTAAGAGTCGGGGCCAACGTCCTGACTTTC,CASSSVRVGANVLTF
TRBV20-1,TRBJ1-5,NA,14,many,TGCAGTGCTAGAACCGGGAGGAGCAATCAGCCCCAGCATTTT,CSARTGRSNQPQHF
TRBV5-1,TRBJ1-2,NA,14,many,TGCGCCAGCAGCTTCGGAGGGGTAAACGATGGCTACACCTTC,CASSFGGVNDGYTF
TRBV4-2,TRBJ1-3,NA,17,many,TGTGCCAGCAGCCAAGAGTTCGGGGCTCACTCTGGAAACACCATATATTTT,CASSQEFGAHSGNTIYF
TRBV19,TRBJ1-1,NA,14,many,TGTGCCAGTAGTTTAAAGACAGGATTGCCTGAAGCTTTCTTT,CASSLKTGLPEAFF
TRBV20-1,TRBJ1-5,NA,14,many,TGCAGTGCTAGTGCAGGGAGAAGCAATCAGCCCCAGCATTTT,CSASAGRSNQPQHF
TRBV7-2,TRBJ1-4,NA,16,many,TGTGCCAGCAACTCCCCCGTTTGGGGGAGGAATGAAAAACTGTTTTTT,CASNSPVWGRNEKLFF
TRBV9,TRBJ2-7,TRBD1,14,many,TGTGCCAGCAGCCGTGCCAGGGGGCCTTACGAGCAGTACTTC,CASSRARGPYEQYF
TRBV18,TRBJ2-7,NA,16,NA,TGTGCCAGCTCACCACGAAAACAGGGACATTCTCCCGAGCAGTACTTC,CASSPRKQGHSPEQYF
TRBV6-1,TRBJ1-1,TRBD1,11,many,TGTGCCTTCTCAGGACAGGGGGAAGCTTTCTTT,CAFSGQGEAFF
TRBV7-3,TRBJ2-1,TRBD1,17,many,TGTGCCAGCAGTAAAAGGGGTGGGACAGGGGTCGGCGATGAGCAGTTCTTC,CASSKRGGTGVGDEQFF
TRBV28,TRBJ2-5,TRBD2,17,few,TGTGCCAGCAGTCCCGGGGTACTAGCGGGGCACGGGGAGACCCAGTACTTC,CASSPGVLAGHGETQYF
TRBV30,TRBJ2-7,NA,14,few,TGTGCCTGGAGTATCGGGTCTAGGGCCTACGAGCAGTACTTC,CAWSIGSRAYEQYF
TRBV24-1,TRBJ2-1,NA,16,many,TGTGCCACCAGTGATCGTACCGGGACCCAATACAATGAGCAGTTCTTC,CATSDRTGTQYNEQFF
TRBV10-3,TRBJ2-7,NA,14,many,TGTGCCATCAGCCCAAGGACAGTTTCCTACGAGCAGTACTTC,CAISPRTVSYEQYF